These 17 T cell receptor beta chains share one sample of origin, sequenced in a study of cytomegalovirus exposure and HLA in healthy donors. The PCR made use of 60 Vbeta and 13 Jbeta primers. Method: immunoSEQ multiplex PCR; TCRdb's copy keeps in-frame clones and lacks some. The data contain 150,000 to 180,000 clones, roughly 83% of them singletons. Sequencing used PBMCs. The receptors come from a man younger than 40 in good health and CMV-seropositive.

The chain uses TRBV19 and TRBJ2-7, with D possibly being TRBD1 (6 bases). The germline V and J ends were trimmed by 5 bases and 0 bases, with 14 bases remaining between them. Germline CDR1 LNHDA, CDR2 SQIVND (reference sequence). The CDR3 is made up of 15 amino acids. CDR3 loop: CASSLGAGSSYEQYF. In DNA, the CDR3 is TGTGCCAGTAGTCTGGGGGCAGGTAGCTCCTACGAGCAGTACTTC. Using reference TRBV19 and TRBJ2-7 for the parts outside the CDR3, the full variable domain is DGGITQSPKYLFRKEGQNVTLSCEQNLNHDAMYWYRQDPGQGLRLIYYSQIVNDFQKGDIAEGYSVSREKKESFPLTVTSAQKNPTAFYLCASSLGAGSSYEQYFGPGTRLTVT.

This chain links TRBV6-6 with TRBJ1-5, with D unresolved. Germline assignment: CDR1 MNHNY and CDR2 SVGAGI (reference sequence). V was pared by 4 bases and J by 2 bases, with 6 bases between. This CDR3 spans 13 amino acids. The CDR3 loop reads CASSSRGNQPQHF. The DNA of the CDR3 is TGTGCCAGCAGTTCCCGAGGCAATCAGCCCCAGCATTTT.

J is TRBJ1-1 and V is TRBV7-9, with a tentative D call TRBD1 (5 bases). CDR1 is SEHNR and CDR2 is FQNEAQ in the germline V gene (reference sequence). This CDR3 has 14 amino acids. Trimming stripped 5 bases from V and 6 bases from J, with 16 bases between. The CDR3 DNA sequence: TGTGCCAGCAGCCGCCACGCCCCAGGGTCTGAAGCTTTCTTT. Translation: CASSRHAPGSEAFF.

J is TRBJ2-1 and V is TRBV5-1, with 8 bases identical to TRBD1. Germline V gene lookup returns CDR1 SGHRS and CDR2 YFSETQ. The CDR3 covers 18 residues. V lost 3 bases and J lost 6; bases outside the gene matches: 17. The CDR3 sequence is CASSSLKITGGSGNEQFF. CDR3 sequence (DNA): TGCGCCAGCAGCTCGTTAAAAATCACAGGGGGTTCTGGCAATGAGCAGTTCTTC.

This chain uses TRBV15 with TRBJ1-2, with a tentative D call TRBD1 (6 bases). The CDR3 extends over 15 amino acids. The V gene's germline CDR1 is LNHNV and CDR2 YYDKDF (reference sequence). Deletions cut 5 bases from V and 5 bases from J, with 18 bases between. The CDR3 region has the DNA TGTGCCACCAGCCCCAGGCAGGGGATATATTATGGCTACACCTTC. Encoded protein: CATSPRQGIYYGYTF. Using reference TRBV15 and TRBJ1-2 for the parts outside the CDR3, the full variable domain is DAMVIQNPRYQVTQFGKPVTLSCSQTLNHNVMYWYQQKSSQAPKLLFHYYDKDFNNEADTPDNFQSRRPNTSFCFLDIRSPGLGDTAMYLCATSPRQGIYYGYTFGSGTRLTVV.

This chain joins TRBV29-1 and TRBJ1-1, with D maybe TRBD1 (5 bases). Trimming shortened V by 2 bases and J by 7 bases, and 11 bases separated the two germline ends. CDR3 length equals 12 residues. CDR1 SQVTM and CDR2 ANQGSEA come from the germline V gene. Here the CDR3 reads CSVERAGFEAFF. CDR3 DNA sequence: TGCAGCGTTGAAAGGGCAGGGTTTGAAGCTTTCTTT.

The V gene is TRBV7-2, the J gene TRBJ1-5; D is unclear. This CDR3 has 15 amino acids. CDR1 is SGHTA and CDR2 is FQGNSA in the germline V gene. Trimming removed 5 bases at V and 7 bases at J, with 18 bases between. CDR3 residues: CASSPVASREQPQHF. In DNA form, the CDR3 reads TGTGCCAGCAGCCCCGTGGCCTCGCGGGAACAGCCCCAGCATTTT. Complete variable domain (other parts from reference TRBV7-2 and TRBJ1-5): GAGVSQSPSNKVTEKGKDVELRCDPISGHTALYWYRQSLGQGLEFLIYFQGNSAPDKSGLPSDRFSAERTGGSVSTLTIQRTQQEDSAVYLCASSPVASREQPQHFGDGTRLSIL.

The rearrangement uses TRBV30 and TRBJ1-5; possibly TRBD1 for D (5 bases). V lost 0 bases and J 4 bases, leaving 7 bases between the germline ends. Germline lookup yields CDR1 GTSNPN and CDR2 SVGIG (reference sequence). This CDR3 spans 13 amino acids. The CDR3 region has the DNA TGTGCCTGGAGTGTACAGGAAAATCAGCCCCAGCATTTT. Translated: CAWSVQENQPQHF.

This clone was seen once. The chain combines TRBV4-1 with TRBJ2-2, with 7 bases lining up with TRBD1. V dropped 5 bases and J dropped 0; count of bases not matched to a gene: 9. This CDR3 is 17 amino acids long. Per the germline V gene, CDR1 is MGHRA and CDR2 is YSYEKL. The CDR3 loop reads CASSFPGTEANTGELFF. In DNA form, the CDR3 reads TGCGCCAGCAGCTTCCCCGGGACAGAGGCGAACACCGGGGAGCTGTTTTTT.

The CDR3 nucleotides read TGTGCCAGTAGTTCCTTTGACAGGGGTTTAGATCAGCCCCAGCATTTT. Protein product: CASSSFDRGLDQPQHF. The chain is built from TRBV19 and TRBJ1-5; 8 nucleotides align to TRBD1. V shed 5 bases and J 5 bases; nucleotides not matched to a gene: 11. The CDR3 runs to 16 residues. CDR1 is LNHDA and CDR2 is SQIVND in the germline V gene (reference sequence). The full variable domain, its missing parts supplied by reference TRBV19 and TRBJ1-5, is DGGITQSPKYLFRKEGQNVTLSCEQNLNHDAMYWYRQDPGQGLRLIYYSQIVNDFQKGDIAEGYSVSREKKESFPLTVTSAQKNPTAFYLCASSSFDRGLDQPQHFGDGTRLSIL.

The chain employs TRBV6-5 and TRBJ2-7; 10 positions match TRBD2. The germline CDR1 and CDR2 sequences are MNHEY and SVGAGI. V lost 6 bases, J lost 4 bases, and 9 bases stayed unmatched. The CDR3 runs to 15 residues. The CDR3 nucleotides read TGTGCCAGCAGGCCGTCGGGACTAGCGTCTTACGAGCAGTACTTC. It yields the protein CASRPSGLASYEQYF.

V gene TRBV27 combines with J gene TRBJ1-3; perhaps TRBD1 as D (5 bases). Germline-derived CDR1 and CDR2 are MNHEY and SMNVEV (reference sequence). V lost 5 bases to trimming and J lost 2 bases, with 10 bases between them. The CDR3 contains 14 residues. CDR3 nucleotide sequence: TGTGCCAGCAGTACCCGGGGGGCTGGAAACACCATATATTTT. It codes for CASSTRGAGNTIYF.

This chain uses TRBV15 with TRBJ1-2; D call uncertain. The CDR3 contains 12 residues. Germline values: CDR1 LNHNV, CDR2 YYDKDF (reference sequence). Trimming shortened V by 0 bases and J by 8 bases, and 7 bases separated the two germline ends. The CDR3 sequence: CATSRDQIGYTF. CDR3 coding DNA: TGTGCCACCAGCAGAGATCAAATCGGCTACACCTTC.

This chain connects TRBV5-4 to TRBJ1-1; 7 nucleotides line up with TRBD1. Germline trimming cut 3 bases from V and 1 base from J; bases unmatched to any gene: 6. The CDR3 is 15 residues long. CDR1 SGHNT and CDR2 YYREEE come from the germline V gene (reference sequence). CDR3 DNA sequence: TGTGCCAGCAGCTCCACGACAGGGTGGAACACTGAAGCTTTCTTT. It encodes CASSSTTGWNTEAFF.

This chain joins TRBV5-1 and TRBJ2-3; D is ambiguous. Germline CDR1 and CDR2: SGHRS and YFSETQ. Trimming removed 0 bases at V and 2 bases at J, with 4 bases between. The CDR3 contains 13 residues. The CDR3 DNA reads TGCGCCAGCAGCTTGGACTACACAGATACGCAGTATTTT. This codes for CASSLDYTDTQYF.

The chain carries TRBV19 and TRBJ1-2; D is uncertain. Trimming removed 3 bases from V and 4 bases from J, with 12 bases in between. The germline CDR1 and CDR2 sequences are LNHDA and SQIVND (reference sequence). The CDR3 sequence is 14 residues long. This chain's CDR3 is CASSMLERRYGYTF. The CDR3 bases are TGTGCCAGTAGTATGCTTGAGCGGCGCTATGGCTACACCTTC.

In DNA form, the CDR3 reads TGTGCCAGCAGCTTCCGACAGACCTTAAACACCGGGGAGCTGTTTTTT. Protein sequence: CASSFRQTLNTGELFF. The V gene is TRBV7-3, the J gene TRBJ2-2; maybe TRBD1 (5 bases). Deletions cut 3 bases from V and 2 bases from J, with 13 bases between. Germline V gives CDR1 SGHTA, CDR2 FQGTGA. CDR3 length: 16 residues.